This T cell receptor (beta chain) comes out of a study of T cell changes during pregnancy in multiple sclerosis. TCRdb's table, derived via immunoSEQ multiplex PCR, lists solely in-frame clones and lacks some. The table has tens of thousands of clones, 75% to 90% seen once; the top ten hold over 7.5%. CDR3 length equals 14 residues. V lost 0 bases to trimming and J lost 0 bases, with 6 bases between them. Germline loops: CDR1 SGHNT, CDR2 YYREEE (reference sequence). The sample in question was peripheral blood, obtained after pregnancy. The chain couples TRBV5-4 to TRBJ2-5, with a tentative D call TRBD2 (5 bases). The receptor comes from a female donor in good health, enrolled as a control in a pregnancy study. The CDR3 reads CASSLELDQETQYF. CDR3 nucleotides: TGTGCCAGCAGCTTGGAACTAGACCAAGAGACCCAGTACTTC.